These T cell receptor beta chains were read from a single sample in a study of blood T cell repertoires in COVID-19. Clones were read by immunoSEQ multiplex PCR, and TCRdb kept only the in-frame ones, dropping some. The table includes some 670,000 clones, 85% to 90% detected once. Sequences were obtained from peripheral blood. These receptors all come from a young woman with acute or convalescent COVID-19. CDR3s include the opening cysteine and the closing phenylalanine or tryptophan. Fields, in order: V gene, clone size, D gene, J gene, CDR3 protein, CDR3 DNA. D genes are given only for firm matches. Not all rows give a size; the values are once, few, many and, for expanded clones, a class.

V: TRBV7-8
size: NA
D: TRBD1
J: TRBJ1-2
CDR3: CASSLRDRPLANYGYTF
DNA: TGTGCCAGCAGCTTACGGGACAGACCCCTGGCTAACTATGGCTACACCTTC

V: TRBV3-1/TRBV3-2
size: NA
D: NA
J: TRBJ2-3
CDR3: CASSQDLEVADTQYF
DNA: TGTGCCAGCAGCCAAGATCTTGAGGTCGCAGATACGCAGTATTTT

V: TRBV6-5
size: NA
D: TRBD1
J: TRBJ2-7
CDR3: CASRETGPHEQYF
DNA: TGTGCCAGCAGGGAGACAGGGCCCCACGAGCAGTACTTC

V: TRBV9
size: NA
D: TRBD2
J: TRBJ2-1
CDR3: CASSVGTSGGAGSIEQFF
DNA: TGTGCCAGCAGCGTAGGGACTAGCGGGGGGGCCGGGTCCATCGAGCAGTTCTTC

V: TRBV6-5
size: NA
D: NA
J: TRBJ1-2
CDR3: CASKPGTGGYTF
DNA: TGTGCCAGCAAACCGGGGACTGGCGGCTACACCTTC

V: TRBV2
size: NA
D: NA
J: TRBJ1-2
CDR3: CASSEAHRDYGYTF
DNA: TGTGCCAGCAGTGAAGCGCACAGGGATTATGGCTACACCTTC

V: TRBV6-5
size: NA
D: NA
J: TRBJ2-3
CDR3: CASSSGTSHTDTQYF
DNA: TGTGCCAGCAGTTCCGGGACTTCTCACACAGATACGCAGTATTTT

V: TRBV7-2
size: NA
D: TRBD2
J: TRBJ2-7
CDR3: CASSLAEGGYEQYF
DNA: TGTGCCAGCAGCTTAGCGGAGGGAGGGTACGAGCAGTACTTC

V: TRBV2
size: NA
D: NA
J: TRBJ1-5
CDR3: CASSATGIGDQPQHF
DNA: TGTGCCAGCAGTGCCACAGGGATAGGGGATCAGCCCCAGCATTTT

V: TRBV5-1
size: NA
D: TRBD1
J: TRBJ1-4
CDR3: CASSLIGTGYEKLFF
DNA: TGCGCCAGCAGCTTAATCGGGACAGGGTATGAAAAACTGTTTTTT

V: TRBV11-2
size: NA
D: TRBD2
J: TRBJ2-1
CDR3: CASSGLSRTSGGYNEQFF
DNA: TGTGCCAGCAGCGGCCTAAGTAGGACTAGCGGGGGATACAATGAGCAGTTCTTC

V: TRBV11-1
size: NA
D: TRBD1
J: TRBJ1-1
CDR3: CASSSLRQGNTEAFF
DNA: TGTGCCAGCAGCTCCCTAAGACAGGGGAACACTGAAGCTTTCTTT

V: TRBV14
size: once
D: NA
J: TRBJ2-1
CDR3: CASSPNRNEQFF
DNA: TGTGCCAGCAGCCCCAACCGGAATGAGCAGTTCTTC

V: TRBV3-1/TRBV3-2
size: NA
D: NA
J: TRBJ1-5
CDR3: CASSRRSKGDQPQHF
DNA: TGTGCCAGCAGCCGACGATCCAAAGGGGATCAGCCCCAGCATTTT

V: TRBV4-1
size: NA
D: NA
J: TRBJ2-7
CDR3: CASSQDDEQYF
DNA: TGCGCCAGCAGCCAAGACGACGAGCAGTACTTC

V: TRBV19
size: NA
D: NA
J: TRBJ2-3
CDR3: CASSIDLAGTSTDTQYF
DNA: TGTGCCAGTAGTATAGATCTCGCGGGGACTAGCACAGATACGCAGTATTTT

V: TRBV19
size: NA
D: TRBD1
J: TRBJ2-7
CDR3: CASSIGGQGSFDRQYF
DNA: TGTGCCAGTAGTATAGGTGGACAGGGTTCTTTCGATCGGCAGTACTTC

V: TRBV4-2
size: NA
D: TRBD1
J: TRBJ1-4
CDR3: CASSQVGGRNEKLFF
DNA: TGTGCCAGCAGCCAAGTAGGGGGCCGTAATGAAAAACTGTTTTTT

V: TRBV5-8
size: NA
D: NA
J: TRBJ2-1
CDR3: CASSQGGAYNEQFF
DNA: TGTGCCAGCAGCCAGGGGGGAGCCTACAATGAGCAGTTCTTC

V: TRBV9
size: NA
D: NA
J: TRBJ1-2
CDR3: CASSVESGGRTF
DNA: TGTGCCAGCAGCGTAGAATCAGGAGGAAGGACCTTC

V: TRBV4-3
size: few
D: TRBD1
J: TRBJ1-5
CDR3: CASSQDIDRDSNQPQHF
DNA: TGCGCCAGCAGCCAAGATATCGACAGGGATAGCAATCAGCCCCAGCATTTT

V: TRBV5-1
size: NA
D: NA
J: TRBJ2-4
CDR3: CASSPSLTNIQYF
DNA: TGCGCCAGCAGCCCAAGCCTCACAAACATTCAGTACTTC

V: TRBV13
size: NA
D: NA
J: TRBJ2-2
CDR3: CASSPDRTGELFF
DNA: TGTGCCAGCAGTCCGGACAGAACCGGGGAGCTGTTTTTT

V: TRBV24-1
size: NA
D: NA
J: TRBJ2-7
CDR3: CATSDPRQDRPYEQYF
DNA: TGTGCCACCAGTGACCCCCGACAGGATCGACCCTACGAGCAGTACTTC

V: TRBV7-9
size: NA
D: TRBD1
J: TRBJ2-3
CDR3: CASSWGQGDRDTQYF
DNA: TGTGCCAGCAGCTGGGGACAGGGGGATAGGGATACGCAGTATTTT

V: TRBV27
size: NA
D: TRBD2
J: TRBJ2-1
CDR3: CASSYFSGGEITNEQFF
DNA: TGTGCCAGCAGCTACTTCAGCGGGGGCGAAATAACCAATGAGCAGTTCTTC

V: TRBV27
size: NA
D: NA
J: TRBJ1-5
CDR3: CASSSANQPQHF
DNA: TGTGCCAGCAGTTCCGCGAATCAGCCCCAGCATTTT

V: TRBV7-3
size: once
D: NA
J: TRBJ1-2
CDR3: CASTPRRANYGYTF
DNA: TGTGCCAGCACCCCCCGGAGAGCTAACTATGGCTACACCTTC

V: TRBV18
size: NA
D: NA
J: TRBJ1-2
CDR3: CASSPTQSPNRIGYTF
DNA: TGTGCCAGCTCACCGACTCAATCCCCTAATAGGATTGGCTACACCTTC

V: TRBV5-1
size: NA
D: TRBD1
J: TRBJ1-5
CDR3: CASSLGTEFSNQPQHF
DNA: TGCGCCAGCAGCTTAGGGACAGAGTTTAGCAATCAGCCCCAGCATTTT

V: TRBV5-1
size: few
D: TRBD2
J: TRBJ2-7
CDR3: CASSLDFSGGAYEQYF
DNA: TGCGCCAGCAGCTTGGACTTTAGCGGGGGGGCCTACGAGCAGTACTTC

V: TRBV7-5
size: NA
D: NA
J: TRBJ1-2
CDR3: CARSLVNGQGAKYNYGYTF
DNA: TGTGCCAGAAGCTTGGTGAACGGCCAGGGGGCGAAATATAACTATGGCTACACCTTC

V: TRBV18
size: NA
D: NA
J: TRBJ1-1
CDR3: CASSPLRANTEAFF
DNA: TGTGCCAGCTCACCACTGAGGGCGAACACTGAAGCTTTCTTT

V: TRBV4-1
size: NA
D: NA
J: TRBJ1-1
CDR3: CASSQEAGATEAFF
DNA: TGCGCCAGCAGCCAAGAAGCGGGGGCGACTGAAGCTTTCTTT

V: TRBV9
size: once
D: NA
J: TRBJ1-2
CDR3: CASSVQGGSYGYTF
DNA: TGTGCCAGCAGCGTCCAGGGTGGATCCTATGGCTACACCTTC

V: TRBV2
size: NA
D: NA
J: TRBJ2-3
CDR3: CASTGRTDTQYF
DNA: TGTGCCAGCACCGGTCGAACGGATACGCAGTATTTT

V: TRBV24-1
size: NA
D: TRBD1
J: TRBJ2-7
CDR3: CATSHRGLYEQYF
DNA: TGTGCCACCAGCCACAGGGGGCTCTACGAGCAGTACTTC

V: TRBV19
size: NA
D: NA
J: TRBJ2-1
CDR3: CASSGIRALGPNEQFF
DNA: TGTGCCAGTAGTGGAATCAGGGCTTTAGGGCCCAATGAGCAGTTCTTC

V: TRBV19
size: NA
D: NA
J: TRBJ1-3
CDR3: CASSSPTDSGNTIYF
DNA: TGTGCCAGTAGTAGTCCGACAGACTCTGGAAACACCATATATTTT

V: TRBV5-6
size: NA
D: TRBD1
J: TRBJ2-7
CDR3: CASSLDGQGVYEQYF
DNA: TGTGCCAGCAGCTTGGATGGACAGGGGGTTTACGAGCAGTACTTC

V: TRBV12-3/TRBV12-4
size: NA
D: NA
J: TRBJ1-1
CDR3: CASSFNSRTEAFF
DNA: TGTGCCAGCAGTTTTAACTCGAGGACTGAAGCTTTCTTT

V: TRBV9
size: NA
D: TRBD1
J: TRBJ2-3
CDR3: CASSVGDRDTDTQYF
DNA: TGTGCCAGCAGCGTAGGGGACAGGGACACAGATACGCAGTATTTT

V: TRBV7-2
size: NA
D: NA
J: TRBJ2-5
CDR3: CASSQSATDQETQYF
DNA: TGTGCCAGCAGCCAATCCGCGACAGACCAAGAGACCCAGTACTTC

V: TRBV3-1/TRBV3-2
size: few
D: TRBD1
J: TRBJ1-3
CDR3: CASSHRSRDRVPIYF
DNA: TGTGCCAGCAGCCATAGGTCCCGGGACAGGGTGCCCATATATTTT

V: TRBV12-5
size: NA
D: NA
J: TRBJ2-7
CDR3: CASGLVSFGEQYF
DNA: TGTGCTAGTGGTTTGGTATCGTTCGGCGAGCAGTACTTC

V: TRBV6-1
size: NA
D: TRBD1
J: TRBJ1-4
CDR3: CASSAPAGGHEKLFF
DNA: TGTGCCAGCAGTGCCCCGGCAGGGGGCCATGAAAAACTGTTTTTT